These 31 T cell receptor beta chains were sequenced from one sample in a study of CD8 T cell repertoires and HIV-1 epitope variants. TCRdb keeps only in-frame clones here, not all; method: immunoSEQ multiplex PCR. The table has approximately 1,000 clones, under 80% seen once. These receptors have no known antigen. The sequencing input was cultured CD8+ T cells derived from PBMCs. These receptors were obtained from a male donor with HIV.

V gene TRBV19 combines with J gene TRBJ2-7; TRBD2 matches at 10 bases. The V segment lost 3 bases and the J segment 9 bases; nucleotides outside the gene matches: 5. The CDR3 spans 13 residues. Germline V gene data show CDR1 as LNHDA and CDR2 as SQIVND (reference sequence). The CDR3 DNA is TGTGCCAGTAGTATTTCTAGCGGGAGTGTGCAGTACTTC. It codes for CASSISSGSVQYF.

The J gene is TRBJ1-2, the V gene TRBV15, with 9 bases lining up with TRBD1. CDR1 is LNHNV, CDR2 YYDKDF, per germline (reference sequence). Unmatched junction bases numbered 10, after V lost 0 bases and J lost 8 bases. CDR3 length equals 16 residues. The CDR3 is CATSRDSGQGPGGYTF. The CDR3 nucleotides are TGTGCCACCAGCAGAGATTCGGGACAGGGCCCAGGGGGCTACACCTTC.

The chain uses TRBV9 and TRBJ2-4; the match to TRBD1 covers 7 bases. CDR1 and CDR2 (germline): SGDLS, YYNGEE. The CDR3 totals 15 residues. With V trimmed by 3 bases and J by 8 bases, 11 bases remained unmatched. The CDR3 coding sequence is TGTGCCAGCAGCGAGTGGGACAGCCCAGGGGACATTCAGTACTTC. Encoded protein: CASSEWDSPGDIQYF.

CDR3 coding DNA: TGCGCCAGCAGCCAAGATCTGGACAGGCTCTATGGCTACACCTTC. Translating it yields CASSQDLDRLYGYTF. The genes are TRBV4-3 and TRBJ1-2, with TRBD1 matching over 7 bases. Germline CDR1 and CDR2: LGHNA and YSLEER. V shed 0 bases, J shed 4 bases, and the junction held 5 bases outside the gene matches. CDR3 size: 15 residues.

The rearrangement links TRBV29-1 to TRBJ1-4; TRBD1 is a possible D gene (5 bases). Per germline, CDR1 SQVTM and CDR2 ANQGSEA. The CDR3 contains 14 residues. V lost 7 bases, J lost 8 bases, and 20 bases lay in between. In DNA, the CDR3 is TGCAGCGCCACCCGTGGAGGGGTGAAAGAAAAACTGTTTTTT. It translates to CSATRGGVKEKLFF.

The chain couples TRBV9 to TRBJ2-1, with D tentatively TRBD2 (6 bases). Germline CDR1 reads SGDLS; CDR2 reads YYNGEE. Trimming stripped 4 bases from V and 7 bases from J, with 15 bases between. The CDR3 runs 14 residues. CDR3 nucleotide sequence: TGTGCCAGCAGCCCCCAGACTAGTCGAAATGAGCAGTTCTTC. Amino acid sequence: CASSPQTSRNEQFF.

The table lists this clone with a few counts. CDR3: CAWSVGMNTEAFF. For the CDR3, the DNA is TGTGCCTGGAGTGTCGGAATGAACACTGAAGCTTTCTTT. V and J are TRBV30 and TRBJ1-1; D is undetermined. Trimming left V 0 bases short and J 0 bases short, with 5 bases between. The CDR3 consists of 13 residues. Germline assignment: CDR1 GTSNPN and CDR2 SVGIG (reference sequence).

The chain joins TRBV5-5 to TRBJ2-1; 10 bases match TRBD2. Per the germline V gene, CDR1 is SGHKS and CDR2 is YYEKEE (reference sequence). Germline trimming cut 4 bases from V and 2 bases from J; bases unmatched to any gene: 6. The length of the CDR3 is 16 residues. CDR3 DNA: TGTGCCAGCAGCGTAGCGGGAGGCCCCCCCTACAATGAGCAGTTCTTC. Its protein is CASSVAGGPPYNEQFF. Full variable domain (rest looked up from reference TRBV5-5 and TRBJ2-1): DAGVTQSPTHLIKTRGQQVTLRCSPISGHKSVSWYQQVLGQGPQFIFQYYEKEERGRGNFPDRFSARQFPNYSSELNVNALLLGDSALYLCASSVAGGPPYNEQFFGPGTRLTVL.

The CDR3 reads CAADPDTQYF. CDR3 coding DNA: TGTGCTGCCGACCCAGATACGCAGTATTTT. V gene TRBV7-7 combines with J gene TRBJ2-3, with unresolved D. The germline CDR1 and CDR2 sequences are SSHAT and FNYEAQ (reference sequence). CDR3 length: 10 residues.

This clone was found once. The chain couples TRBV27 to TRBJ2-2; 8 nucleotides agree with TRBD2. The ends lost 3 bases at V and 3 bases at J; junction bases unmatched: 12. The CDR3 extends over 18 amino acids. The germline CDR1 and CDR2 sequences are MNHEY and SMNVEV (reference sequence). As DNA, the CDR3 is TGTGCCAGCAGTTTGTCGATAAGCGGGAGTCCGGACACCGGGGAGCTGTTTTTT. Protein product: CASSLSISGSPDTGELFF.

This clone was seen only a few times. The CDR3 bases are TGTGCCAGCAGTTCCCCGGACAGGGCCCAAGAGACCCAGTACTTC. This translates into CASSSPDRAQETQYF. The rearrangement uses TRBV28 and TRBJ2-5; 8 bases fit TRBD1. The CDR3 has 15 amino acids. Looked up from germline, CDR1 is MDHEN and CDR2 is SYDVKM. V gave up 4 bases and J gave up 1 base; unmatched junction bases: 5.

V gene TRBV28 combines with J gene TRBJ2-3; D perhaps matches TRBD2 (5 bases). The CDR3 consists of 14 residues. Germline lookup yields CDR1 MDHEN and CDR2 SYDVKM. The V and J ends lost 6 bases and 2 bases respectively, with 12 bases between them. The CDR3, as DNA: TGTGCCAGCAGGCTAGACTACGACACAGATACGCAGTATTTT. Its translation: CASRLDYDTDTQYF.

This clone came up a few times. The chain has TRBV11-2 and TRBJ2-7; 7 nucleotides match TRBD2. Looked up from germline, CDR1 is SGHAT and CDR2 is FQNNGV. The CDR3 is made up of 15 amino acids. Losses at the gene ends were 1 base for V and 2 bases for J; bases not matched to a gene: 5. The CDR3, as DNA: TGTGCCAGCAGCTTAGTCGGGCGGGGGACCTACGAGCAGTACTTC. This translates into CASSLVGRGTYEQYF. Supplemented by reference TRBV11-2 and TRBJ2-7, the full variable domain reads EAGVAQSPRYKIIEKRQSVAFWCNPISGHATLYWYQQILGQGPKLLIQFQNNGVVDDSQLPKDRFSAERLKGVDSTLKIQPAKLEDSAVYLCASSLVGRGTYEQYFGPGTRLTVT.

CDR3 in DNA: TGTGCCAGCAGCCCAAGGGCGGGGCACTACGAGCAGTACTTC. Translating gives CASSPRAGHYEQYF. The rearrangement joins TRBV7-8 to TRBJ2-7; D may be TRBD2 (6 bases). The germline CDR1 and CDR2 sequences are SGHVS and FQNEAQ. The V gene lost 5 bases and the J gene lost 3 bases, with 14 bases spanning the gap. CDR3 length: 14 amino acids.

The chain has TRBV6-1 and TRBJ2-1; 9 bases fit TRBD1. Germline CDR1 and CDR2: MNHNS and SASEGT. The CDR3 covers 14 residues. The V and J ends lost 6 bases and 0 bases, in that order; junction bases with no gene match: 0. CDR3 residues: CASRDRGSYNEQFF. DNA of the CDR3: TGTGCCAGCAGGGACAGGGGCTCCTACAATGAGCAGTTCTTC.

This chain uses TRBV14 with TRBJ2-1, with 10 bases identical to TRBD2. V shed 6 bases and J 9 bases; nucleotides not matched to a gene: 5. CDR1 is SGHDN, CDR2 FVKESK, per germline. The CDR3 extends over 13 amino acids. CDR3 sequence: CASRLAGEGEQFF. In DNA, the CDR3 is TGTGCCAGCAGGCTAGCGGGAGAAGGTGAGCAGTTCTTC.

V is TRBV19 and J is TRBJ2-1, with 7 bases that match TRBD2. CDR3 length equals 16 residues. Trimming removed 3 bases from V and 5 bases from J; junction bases left unmatched: 10. CDR1 LNHDA and CDR2 SQIVND come from the germline V gene (reference sequence). The DNA of the CDR3 is TGTGCCAGTAGTATGGCGGGGGTTTGGATGGACAATGAGCAGTTCTTC. Translated: CASSMAGVWMDNEQFF.

The V and J genes are TRBV6-6 and TRBJ2-7, with D tentatively TRBD1 or TRBD2 (5 bases each). The CDR3 loop spans 14 amino acids. Germline V gives CDR1 MNHNY, CDR2 SVGAGI (reference sequence). The V end was cut by 6 bases, the J end by 2 bases, with 14 bases between. CDR3 DNA sequence: TGTGCCAGCAGCCCCGGGGCGATTACCTACGAGCAGTACTTC. Translated, it gives CASSPGAITYEQYF.

The CDR3 loop is CASSDVSTSSGANVLTF. In DNA form, the CDR3 reads TGTGCCAGCAGCGACGTGTCTACGAGCTCTGGGGCCAACGTCCTGACTTTC. The rearrangement joins TRBV9 to TRBJ2-6; D not resolved. The V end was cut by 3 bases, the J end by 0 bases, with 13 bases between. The CDR3 runs 17 residues. The germline V gene encodes CDR1 SGDLS and CDR2 YYNGEE.

The chain has TRBV6-5 and TRBJ2-1, with TRBD2 identical over 10 bases. Germline V gene data show CDR1 as MNHEY and CDR2 as SVGAGI. The trim removed 0 bases at V and 5 bases at J, leaving 4 bases unmatched. CDR3 length: 16 residues. The CDR3 region is CASSYSPSGGHNEQFF. For the CDR3, the DNA is TGTGCCAGCAGTTACTCGCCTAGCGGGGGACACAATGAGCAGTTCTTC.

V is TRBV5-3 and J is TRBJ1-5, with a possible D match to TRBD1 (6 bases). Being an ORF, TRBV5-3 has a function that is uncertain. The CDR3 extends over 20 amino acids. V was trimmed by 4 bases and J by 4 bases, leaving 30 bases between them. CDR3 region: CARSGTDYRALGERNQPQHF. The CDR3 DNA reads as TGTGCCAGAAGCGGTACCGATTACAGGGCCCTGGGCGAGAGGAATCAGCCCCAGCATTTT.

This clone was detected only a few times. The chain has TRBV6-6 and TRBJ2-7, with 7 nucleotides matching TRBD1. The trim removed 2 bases at V and 5 bases at J, leaving 3 bases unmatched. Germline assignment: CDR1 MNHNY and CDR2 SVGAGI (reference sequence). The CDR3 spans 13 residues. The CDR3 nucleotides are TGTGCCAGCAGTTACCAGGGGGTGAACGAGCAGTACTTC. Its protein product is CASSYQGVNEQYF.

The chain uses TRBV6-5 and TRBJ2-7, with a possible D match to TRBD2 (5 bases). The V gene's germline CDR1 is MNHEY and CDR2 SVGAGI. This CDR3 has 14 residues. V dropped 0 bases and J dropped 6 bases, with 12 bases sitting between them. The CDR3 here is CASSYSEGSPEQYF. The DNA of the CDR3 is TGTGCCAGCAGTTACTCGGAAGGGAGTCCCGAGCAGTACTTC.

V gene TRBV27 combines with J gene TRBJ2-1; the D is unclear. CDR3 length equals 13 residues. Deletions cut 8 bases from V and 0 bases from J, with 8 bases between. Looked up from germline, CDR1 is MNHEY and CDR2 is SMNVEV (reference sequence). This CDR3 is CASGPFSYNEQFF. In DNA, the CDR3 is TGTGCCAGCGGACCCTTCTCCTACAATGAGCAGTTCTTC.

By share, this clone counts as large. V is TRBV7-8 and J is TRBJ2-1; 9 bases match TRBD1. This CDR3 is 16 amino acids long. V gave up 0 bases and J gave up 0 bases; unmatched junction bases: 0. Germline CDR1 is SGHVS and CDR2 is FQNEAQ. CDR3 in amino acids: CASSLAGQGSYNEQFF. The DNA of the CDR3 is TGTGCCAGCAGCTTAGCGGGACAGGGCTCCTACAATGAGCAGTTCTTC.

The chain couples TRBV5-6 to TRBJ1-1; the D gene is possibly TRBD1 (6 bases). From germline, CDR1 is SGHDT and CDR2 YYEEEE. V lost 0 bases and J 2 bases, leaving 8 bases between the germline ends. The CDR3 is 14 amino acids. CDR3: CASSLDRVNTEAFF. DNA of the CDR3: TGTGCCAGCAGCTTGGACAGGGTAAACACTGAAGCTTTCTTT.

The chain combines TRBV6-1 with TRBJ2-7; D assignment may be TRBD1 or TRBD2 (5 bases each). The CDR3 runs to 13 residues. Germline CDR1 is MNHNS and CDR2 is SASEGT. V was trimmed by 7 bases and J by 0 bases, leaving 10 bases between them. The CDR3 here is CASNEGSSYEQYF. The CDR3 coding sequence is TGTGCCAGCAATGAGGGGAGCTCCTACGAGCAGTACTTC.

Only one count was recorded for this clone. J is TRBJ1-1 and V is TRBV7-9; TRBD1 matches 9 bases. CDR1 SEHNR and CDR2 FQNEAQ come from the germline V gene (reference sequence). CDR3 length equals 16 residues. J lost 3 bases, V lost 5 bases, and 10 bases had no gene match. CDR3 nucleotides: TGTGCCAGCAGCCACAACGAACAGGGGGCTTACACTGAAGCTTTCTTT. This translates into CASSHNEQGAYTEAFF.

In this sample, this clone turned up once. V usage is TRBV19 and J usage is TRBJ1-4; a weak D match, TRBD1 (5 bases). The CDR3 has 16 residues. Per germline, CDR1 LNHDA and CDR2 SQIVND (reference sequence). The V end lost 6 bases, the J end lost 6 bases, and 20 bases lay between the germline ends. The chain's CDR3 is CASSAHLGAGDEKLFF. CDR3 nucleotides: TGTGCCAGTAGCGCCCATTTAGGGGCCGGTGATGAAAAACTGTTTTTT.

This clone was found a few times. The gene calls are TRBV5-8 and TRBJ2-7, with 7 bases that match TRBD1. Per germline, CDR1 SGHTS and CDR2 YDEGEE. Losses at the gene ends were 0 bases for V and 0 bases for J; bases not matched to a gene: 3. The length of the CDR3 is 15 residues. CDR3 protein: CASSLGDSDSYEQYF. The CDR3 DNA reads TGTGCCAGCAGCTTGGGGGACAGTGACTCCTACGAGCAGTACTTC.

This sequence joins TRBV27 and TRBJ2-7; TRBD2 aligns across 13 bases. Germline V CDR1 and CDR2: MNHEY, SMNVEV (reference sequence). Trimming at V came to 5 bases and at J to 5 bases, leaving 6 bases not matched to a gene. The CDR3 is 15 residues long. The CDR3 reads CASSLGLAGDNEQYF. The CDR3 coding sequence is TGTGCCAGCAGTCTCGGACTAGCGGGAGACAACGAGCAGTACTTC.